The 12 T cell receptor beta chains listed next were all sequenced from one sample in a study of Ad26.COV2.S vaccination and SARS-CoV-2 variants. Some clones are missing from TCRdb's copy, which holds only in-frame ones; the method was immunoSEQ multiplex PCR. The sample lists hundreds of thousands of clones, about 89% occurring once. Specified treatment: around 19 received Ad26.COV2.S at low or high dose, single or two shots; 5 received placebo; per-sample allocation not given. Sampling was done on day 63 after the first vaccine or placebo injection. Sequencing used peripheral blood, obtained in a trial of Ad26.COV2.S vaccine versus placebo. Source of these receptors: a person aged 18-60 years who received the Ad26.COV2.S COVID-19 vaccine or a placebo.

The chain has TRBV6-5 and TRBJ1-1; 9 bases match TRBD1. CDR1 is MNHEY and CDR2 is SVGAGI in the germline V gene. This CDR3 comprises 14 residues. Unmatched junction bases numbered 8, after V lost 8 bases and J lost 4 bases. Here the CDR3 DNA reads TGTGCCAGCGCCCGGGACAGGGACCGCACTGAAGCTTTCTTT. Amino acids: CASARDRDRTEAFF.

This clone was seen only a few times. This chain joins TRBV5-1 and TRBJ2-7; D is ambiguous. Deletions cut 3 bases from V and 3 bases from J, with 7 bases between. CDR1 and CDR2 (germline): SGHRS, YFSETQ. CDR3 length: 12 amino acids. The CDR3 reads CASSSDGYEQYF. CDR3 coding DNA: TGCGCCAGCAGCTCGGACGGCTACGAGCAGTACTTC.

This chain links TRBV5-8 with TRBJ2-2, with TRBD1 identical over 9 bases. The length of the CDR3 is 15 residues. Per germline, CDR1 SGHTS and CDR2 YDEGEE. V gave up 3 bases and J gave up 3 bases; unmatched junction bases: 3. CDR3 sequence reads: CASSSGTGHTGELFF. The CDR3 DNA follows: TGTGCCAGCAGCTCCGGGACAGGGCACACCGGGGAGCTGTTTTTT.

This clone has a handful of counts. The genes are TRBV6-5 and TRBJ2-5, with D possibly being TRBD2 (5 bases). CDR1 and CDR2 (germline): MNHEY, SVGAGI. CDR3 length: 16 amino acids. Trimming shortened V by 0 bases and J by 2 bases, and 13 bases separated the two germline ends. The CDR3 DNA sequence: TGTGCCAGCAGTTACTCTACAGTTCGGGGTCAAGAGACCCAGTACTTC. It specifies CASSYSTVRGQETQYF.

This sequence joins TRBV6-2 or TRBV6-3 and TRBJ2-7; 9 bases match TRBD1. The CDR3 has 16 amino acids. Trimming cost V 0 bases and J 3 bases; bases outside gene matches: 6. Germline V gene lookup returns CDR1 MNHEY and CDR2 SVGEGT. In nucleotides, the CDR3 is TGTGCCAGCAGTTACTCGAAGGACAGGGGAGACTACGAGCAGTACTTC. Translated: CASSYSKDRGDYEQYF.

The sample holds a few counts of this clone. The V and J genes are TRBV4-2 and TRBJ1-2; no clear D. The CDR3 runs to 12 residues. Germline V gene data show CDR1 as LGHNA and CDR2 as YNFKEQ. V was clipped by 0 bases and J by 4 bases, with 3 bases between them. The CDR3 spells CASSQDLYGYTF. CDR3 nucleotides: TGTGCCAGCAGCCAAGATCTCTATGGCTACACCTTC.

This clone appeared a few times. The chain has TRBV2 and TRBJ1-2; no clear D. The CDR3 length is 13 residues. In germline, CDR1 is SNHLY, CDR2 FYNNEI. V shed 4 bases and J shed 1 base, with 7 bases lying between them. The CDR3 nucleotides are TGTGCCAGCAGTGGAGGGTTTAACTATGGCTACACCTTC. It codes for CASSGGFNYGYTF.

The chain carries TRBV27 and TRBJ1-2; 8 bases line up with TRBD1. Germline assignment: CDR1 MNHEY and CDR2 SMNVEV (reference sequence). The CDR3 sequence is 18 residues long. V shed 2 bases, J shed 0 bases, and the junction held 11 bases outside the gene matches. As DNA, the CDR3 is TGTGCCAGCAGTTTACCCCGAGACAGGGGAGGATCTAACTATGGCTACACCTTC. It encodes CASSLPRDRGGSNYGYTF.

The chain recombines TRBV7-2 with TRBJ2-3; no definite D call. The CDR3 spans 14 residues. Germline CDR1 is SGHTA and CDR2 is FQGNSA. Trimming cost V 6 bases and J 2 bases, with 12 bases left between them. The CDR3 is CASSFQFTTDTQYF. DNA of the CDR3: TGTGCCAGCAGTTTCCAATTCACCACAGATACGCAGTATTTT.

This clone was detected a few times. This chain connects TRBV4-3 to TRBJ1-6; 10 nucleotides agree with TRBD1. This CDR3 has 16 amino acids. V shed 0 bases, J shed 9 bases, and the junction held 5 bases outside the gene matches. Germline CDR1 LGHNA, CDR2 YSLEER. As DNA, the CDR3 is TGCGCCAGCAGCCAAGATCCGGGACAGGGGTTTTCACCCCTCCACTTT. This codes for CASSQDPGQGFSPLHF.

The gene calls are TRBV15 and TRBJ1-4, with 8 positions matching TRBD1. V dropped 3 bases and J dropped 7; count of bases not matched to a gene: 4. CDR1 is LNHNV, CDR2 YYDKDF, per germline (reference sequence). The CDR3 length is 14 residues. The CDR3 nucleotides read TGTGCCACCAGCAGGACAGGGGAGGGTGAAAAACTGTTTTTT. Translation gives CATSRTGEGEKLFF.

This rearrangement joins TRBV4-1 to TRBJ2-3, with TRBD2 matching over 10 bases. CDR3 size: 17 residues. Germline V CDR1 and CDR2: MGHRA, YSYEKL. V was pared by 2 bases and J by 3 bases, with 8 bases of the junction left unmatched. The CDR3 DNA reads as TGCGCCAGCAGCCAACGACCGAGCGGGAGGGCTACAGATACGCAGTATTTT. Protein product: CASSQRPSGRATDTQYF.